The clone carrying this T cell receptor (beta chain) was picked up one time. Its antigen is not known. This entry is derived from a study of shared clonotypes between healthy human individuals. Deletions cut 0 bases from V and 4 bases from J, with 14 bases between. The germline V gene encodes CDR1 SGDLS and CDR2 YYNGEE. The CDR3 is made up of 16 amino acids. The naive CD8 fraction comprised CD45RO-negative cells positively selected for CCR7 and excluded terminally differentiated effector memory CD45RA+ cells. Deep-level running was used for the assay. The protocol was immunoSEQ multiplex PCR, while the TCRdb copy is restricted to in-frame clones and leaves out a portion. The sample comprises hundreds of thousands of clones, under 95% of which are singletons, and roughly 24% rests with the top ten. The study, taken as a whole, reports: Sampling used blood alone; tissue repertoires probably differ.

This clonotype was sampled from a man aged 30 to 39 in good health. Specimen: naive CD8+ T cells sorted from blood. This chain joins TRBV9 and TRBJ1-3; D is perhaps TRBD1 (6 bases). The CDR3: CASSVASGVQGNTIYF. The CDR3, as DNA: TGTGCCAGCAGCGTAGCCTCAGGGGTTCAAGGAAACACCATATATTTT.